A selection of T cell receptor beta chains follows, all from one sample in a study of identical twins. TCRdb re-called the 5' RACE reads through MiXCR, storing one row per CDR3 protein. In the table there are 250,000 or so distinct CDR3 sequences, approximately 8.3% of which are singletons. These data also formed part of another study, on yellow fever vaccine responses in identical twins.

The material sequenced was CD8+ T cells sorted from blood. The receptors shown here come from a woman aged 18-29 years in good health. The CDR3 runs from the conserved cysteine through the conserved F or W. The order of the fields is J gene, V gene, CDR3 protein.

TRBJ2-2,TRBV14,CASSPLRTGELFF
TRBJ2-7,TRBV6-2/TRBV6-3,CASSYSFSGGPYEQCF
TRBJ2-5,TRBV2,CASKEGGGEQTQYF
TRBJ2-1,TRBV2,CASMVGGGNEQFF
TRBJ2-7,TRBV6-2/TRBV6-3,CASSILEAGFKYF
TRBJ2-1,TRBV6-1,CASSEGRGYHNEQFF
TRBJ2-7,TRBV5-1,CASSFGEVAYEQYF
TRBJ2-2,TRBV5-1,CASSFTQLGGELFF
TRBJ2-1,TRBV5-1,CASSLEVAWGNEQFF
TRBJ1-5,TRBV5-1,CASSLDTGFPQHF
TRBJ2-7,TRBV7-8,CASSLTAASYEQYF
TRBJ2-1,TRBV15,CATSRPGGGAINEQFF
TRBJ2-4,TRBV15,CATSRLKGLAKNIQYF
TRBJ2-7,TRBV7-6,CASSLKLGPYEQYF
TRBJ2-3,TRBV6-5,CASSSPWGDSTDTQYF
TRBJ2-1,TRBV12-3/TRBV12-4,CASSSLGGALLRVPDNEQFF
TRBJ2-3,TRBV3-1,CASSQDPLAVADTQYF
TRBJ2-1,TRBV16,CASSPGTSGMGFYNEQFF
TRBJ1-1,TRBV12-5,CASGFDRTNTEAFF
TRBJ2-7,TRBV29-1,CSVVDGTETYEQYF
TRBJ2-7,TRBV6-1,CASTYIGGSYEQYF
TRBJ2-7,TRBV2,CASSFTYEQYF
TRBJ1-1,TRBV29-1,CSVGGRGNTEAFF
TRBJ2-4,TRBV9,CASSVRLGPGDIQYF
TRBJ2-1,TRBV11-2,CASSLDLGGGYEQFF
TRBJ2-5,TRBV5-1,CASSFEGSIQETQYF
TRBJ2-1,TRBV6-1,CASSPLLADASNEQFF
TRBJ2-3,TRBV9,CASSVNWGTDTQYF
TRBJ2-1,TRBV29-1,CSVDPGLAGGYHNEQFF
TRBJ2-7,TRBV3-1,CASRQEALAGVYEQYF
TRBJ1-5,TRBV20-1,CSARGTSPDQPQHF
TRBJ2-6,TRBV3-1,CASSHWSSGANVLTF
TRBJ1-1,TRBV11-2,CASSLIGTEAFF
TRBJ2-1,TRBV4-3,CASSQDRVQGEQFF
TRBJ2-7,TRBV6-5,CASSYSGRGRTHEQYF
TRBJ2-1,TRBV11-1,CASSSRLAGPSSYNEQFF
TRBJ2-7,TRBV19,CASSWTGGEQYF
TRBJ2-3,TRBV7-2,CASSPLAGPHTDTQYF
TRBJ2-5,TRBV20-1,CSARTMGETQYF
TRBJ2-7,TRBV4-3,CASSQEAGGGYEQYF
TRBJ2-4,TRBV4-1,CASSQGQGDIQYF